This record covers a single T cell receptor beta chain. As originally analysed: Counts of nucleated cells, estimated from reference gene primer amplification, were obtained. Measured with immunoSEQ multiplex PCR; TCRdb has only the in-frame clones, and not every one. V and J calls and clone size are copied from that table; D and trimming were computed from the DNA. This sample has fewer than 450,000 clones, with roughly 86% found just once. The source of the sample is a study of blood T cell repertoires in COVID-19. Participant-given clinical history determined each cohort assignment. CDR3 length: 14 residues. V was pared by 1 base and J by 3 bases, with 6 bases between. Germline V gene lookup returns CDR1 LNHDA and CDR2 SQIVND (reference sequence).

This chain joins TRBV19 and TRBJ1-4; D unclear. The receptor was isolated from a woman between 40 and 50 years old with acute COVID-19. Sequenced material: PBMCs or T cells enriched from blood (not recorded which). CDR3 nucleotide sequence: TGTGCCAGTAGTATAGCCGGGTCTAATGAAAAACTGTTTTTT. Translating gives CASSIAGSNEKLFF.